These 14 T cell receptor beta chains came from one sample sequenced in a study of blood T cell repertoires in COVID-19. The table came from immunoSEQ multiplex PCR; TCRdb's copy has only in-frame clones and leaves some out. The sample includes 210,000 or so clones, 88% of them seen just once. Source material: peripheral blood. The receptors were gathered from a man aged 18 to 30 with active or convalescent COVID-19.

The CDR3 protein is CASSDRDLYNEQFF. CDR3 DNA: TGTGCCAGCAGTGACAGGGACCTATACAATGAGCAGTTCTTC. The V gene is TRBV9, the J gene TRBJ2-1, with 7 positions matching TRBD1. CDR1 is SGDLS and CDR2 is YYNGEE in the germline V gene. V lost 5 bases, J lost 4 bases, and 6 bases stayed unmatched. The CDR3 totals 14 residues.

The genes are TRBV4-3 and TRBJ2-7, with 7 bases aligning to TRBD1. Germline-derived CDR1 and CDR2 are LGHNA and YSLEER. V was pared by 3 bases and J by 1 base, with 3 bases of the junction left unmatched. The length of the CDR3 is 14 residues. CDR3 in DNA: TGCGCCAGCAGCCAGGCAGGGGGATCCTACGAGCAGTACTTC. This gives the protein CASSQAGGSYEQYF.

The count of this clone is one. The V call is TRBV7-9, the J call TRBJ1-2; D uncertain. Germline V gives CDR1 SEHNR, CDR2 FQNEAQ (reference sequence). V lost 2 bases, J lost 1 base, and 8 bases lay in between. The CDR3 contains 14 residues. The CDR3 coding sequence is TGTGCCAGCAGCTTAAAATCCAGTAACTATGGCTACACCTTC. Protein product: CASSLKSSNYGYTF.

This clone was counted at least ten times. The chain links TRBV27 to TRBJ1-2; D perhaps matches TRBD1 (5 bases). CDR3 size: 14 residues. Trimming removed 6 bases at V and 4 bases at J, with 15 bases between. The germline CDR1 and CDR2 sequences are MNHEY and SMNVEV (reference sequence). The CDR3 nucleotides read TGTGCCAGCAGCCCGCGAGAGACAGTCTATGGCTACACCTTC. Its translation is CASSPRETVYGYTF.

The chain joins TRBV27 to TRBJ1-5; 8 bases are a match to TRBD1. Germline lookup yields CDR1 MNHEY and CDR2 SMNVEV (reference sequence). V lost 6 bases to trimming and J lost 6 bases; unmatched junction nucleotides: 16. CDR3 length: 17 amino acids. The CDR3, as DNA: TGTGCCAGCAGCAAAACCGCGCAGGGGGCGTTCGGTCAGCCCCAGCATTTT. Translated, it gives CASSKTAQGAFGQPQHF.

V usage is TRBV5-1 and J usage is TRBJ2-3; D gene uncertain. CDR1 is SGHRS and CDR2 is YFSETQ in the germline V gene. The CDR3 covers 14 residues. The ends were cut back, 7 bases at V and 0 bases at J, with 12 bases in the middle. The CDR3 DNA reads TGCGCCAGCGGCAGGTCCTCTAGCACAGATACGCAGTATTTT. Translation: CASGRSSSTDTQYF.

This clone was detected a few times. The V and J genes are TRBV6-4 and TRBJ1-3; D is uncertain. CDR1 is MRHNA, CDR2 SNTAGT, per germline. The CDR3 has 15 amino acids. The V end was cut by 6 bases, the J end by 1 base, with 13 bases between. The chain's CDR3 is CASRSEAGSGNTIYF. The DNA of the CDR3 is TGTGCCAGCAGATCTGAGGCGGGGTCTGGAAACACCATATATTTT.

This clone has more than one count but fewer than ten. This chain links TRBV6-4 with TRBJ2-7; the match to TRBD2 covers 8 bases. V was pared by 0 bases and J by 5 bases, with 6 bases of the junction left unmatched. CDR3 length equals 15 residues. Germline loops: CDR1 MRHNA, CDR2 SNTAGT. The CDR3 region is CASSDSAGGIHEQYF. CDR3 DNA: TGTGCCAGCAGTGACTCGGCGGGAGGTATCCACGAGCAGTACTTC.

The genes are TRBV10-3 and TRBJ1-1, with 8 bases matching TRBD1. Germline loops: CDR1 ENHRY, CDR2 SYGVKD. The V segment lost 4 bases and the J segment 4 bases; nucleotides outside the gene matches: 11. The CDR3 contains 16 residues. Here the CDR3 DNA reads TGTGCCATCAGTGGTGGGACAGGACCAGGGGGCACTGAAGCTTTCTTT. This codes for CAISGGTGPGGTEAFF.

To note about this clone: Because it lacks the conserved phenylalanine or tryptophan at the end, this CDR3 is likely a read error. The DNA is left out, because the CDR3 cannot be placed on it with certainty; the CDR3 is given as TCRdb lists it. The chain is built from TRBV14 and TRBJ1-3; the table's D call of TRBD1 was not tested on the DNA. The CDR3 spans 9 amino acids, including both terminal residues. Germline V gene data show CDR1 as SGHDN and CDR2 as FVKESK. The chain's CDR3 is CASSQASFS.

The chain uses TRBV19 and TRBJ2-7; D is unresolved. This CDR3 comprises 12 residues. CDR1 LNHDA and CDR2 SQIVND come from the germline V gene (reference sequence). Trimming took 0 bases from V and 6 from J, leaving 6 bases between them. The CDR3 bases are TGTGCCAGTAGTATAGATGGGCGCGAGCAGTACTTC. Its protein product is CASSIDGREQYF.

This rearrangement joins TRBV3-1 (or the pseudogene TRBV3-2) to TRBJ2-5; a possible D gene is TRBD2 (6 bases). Deletions cut 4 bases from V and 4 bases from J, with 13 bases between. Looked up from germline, CDR1 is LGHDT and CDR2 is YNNKEL (reference sequence). The CDR3 has 14 residues. The CDR3 nucleotides are TGTGCCAGCAGCCCTCTCGCGGGAAGAGAGACCCAGTACTTC. It codes for CASSPLAGRETQYF.

V usage is TRBV15 and J usage is TRBJ2-1; possible D gene TRBD1, 6 bases. The germline gives CDR1 LNHNV, CDR2 YYDKDF (reference sequence). The V gene lost 0 bases and the J gene lost 7 bases, with 16 bases spanning the gap. The CDR3 has 16 amino acids. For the CDR3, the DNA is TGTGCCACCAGCAGAGACAGGGGAGTTCGCGGAAATGAGCAGTTCTTC. It specifies CATSRDRGVRGNEQFF.

The chain uses TRBV7-9 and TRBJ1-2; unclear D gene. CDR3 length: 14 residues. CDR1 and CDR2 (germline): SEHNR, FQNEAQ (reference sequence). V was shortened by 4 bases and J by 0 bases, with 9 bases between the two germline ends. The CDR3: CASSSRDANYGYTF. As DNA, the CDR3 is TGTGCCAGCAGCTCCCGGGATGCTAACTATGGCTACACCTTC.